This T cell receptor (beta chain) was sequenced for a study of blood T cell repertoires in COVID-19. Study-level background: Material from acute and convalescent COVID-19 was sourced from the United States, Italy and Spain.

Sequencing used immunoSEQ multiplex PCR; TCRdb keeps in-frame clones, though not all of them. Among around 250,000 clones, roughly 80% were seen once, and the ten largest hold 5%. The CDR3 length is 12 residues. Trimming pared 9 bases from V and 10 bases from J, leaving 15 bases between. CDR1 LNHDA and CDR2 SQIVND come from the germline V gene (reference sequence). Sample: PBMCs or T cells enriched from blood (not recorded which). The TCR originated in a middle-aged man who had been exposed to COVID-19. This rearrangement joins TRBV19 to TRBJ1-4, with a possible D match to TRBD1 (5 bases). This CDR3 is CASRSGWGKLFF. CDR3 DNA: TGTGCCAGCAGATCAGGGTGGGGAAAACTGTTTTTT.